The 3 T cell receptor beta chains below were found in one sample sequenced in a study of blood T cells in healthy people across ages. Using a J-beta primer mix together with a sample-barcoded 5' primer, a second PCR was run for roughly 7 to 11 cycles. MiXCR, run by TCRdb on the 5' RACE reads, gives a single entry per CDR3 protein. Of about 1.6 million distinct CDR3 sequences listed, roughly a third were seen once; the top ten hold about 10%. Sequencing was carried out using blood. Every receptor here comes from a woman younger than 45 in good health.

J is TRBJ2-7 and V is TRBV20-1; 10 bases match TRBD2. Germline CDR1 DFQATT, CDR2 SNEGSKA (reference sequence). The CDR3 loop spans 17 amino acids. With 1 base clipped from V and 9 bases from J, the junction kept 18 bases outside the gene matches. CDR3 nucleotide sequence: TGCAGTGCTAGAGGCGGCGAATTCGGGACTAGCGTCCGCACGCAGTACTTC. This sequence encodes CSARGGEFGTSVRTQYF.

The chain links TRBV7-3 to TRBJ2-1; D assignment may be TRBD1 or TRBD2 (5 bases each). The length of the CDR3 is 17 residues. The V end lost 5 bases, the J end lost 0 bases, and 17 bases lay between the germline ends. The V gene's germline CDR1 is SGHTA and CDR2 FQGTGA. The chain's CDR3 is CASSPAPGRISYNEQFF. CDR3 coding DNA: TGTGCCAGCAGCCCAGCGCCGGGGCGGATCTCCTACAATGAGCAGTTCTTC.

The V and J genes are TRBV5-1 and TRBJ1-4; the match to TRBD1 covers 8 bases. Germline V CDR1 and CDR2: SGHRS, YFSETQ. After removal of 4 bases from V and 8 bases from J, the junction contained 4 bases not matched to a gene. The CDR3 contains 13 residues. CDR3 nucleotide sequence: TGCGCCAGCAGCCGGGACAGGTTAGAAAAACTGTTTTTT. Translated: CASSRDRLEKLFF.